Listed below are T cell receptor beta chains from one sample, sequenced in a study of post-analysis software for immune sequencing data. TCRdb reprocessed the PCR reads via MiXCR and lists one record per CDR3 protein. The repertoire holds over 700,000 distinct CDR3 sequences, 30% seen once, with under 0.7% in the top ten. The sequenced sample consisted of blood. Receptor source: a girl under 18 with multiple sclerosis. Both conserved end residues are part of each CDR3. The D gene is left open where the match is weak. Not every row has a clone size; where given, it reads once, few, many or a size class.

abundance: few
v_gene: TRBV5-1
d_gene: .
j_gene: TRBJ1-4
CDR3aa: CASSLGINEKLFF
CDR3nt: TGCGCCAGCAGCTTGGGCATTAATGAAAAACTGTTTTTT

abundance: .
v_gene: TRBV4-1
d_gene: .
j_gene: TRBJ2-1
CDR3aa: CASSQENRRNEQFF
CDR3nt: TGCGCCAGCAGCCAAGAGAACAGGAGGAATGAGCAGTTCTTC

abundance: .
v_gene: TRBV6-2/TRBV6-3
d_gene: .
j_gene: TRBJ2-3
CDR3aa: CASSSRLFSTDTQYF
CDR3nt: TGTGCCAGCAGTTCCCGACTTTTTAGCACAGATACGCAGTATTTT

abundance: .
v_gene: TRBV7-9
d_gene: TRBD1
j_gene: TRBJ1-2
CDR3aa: CASSLARQGDYGYTF
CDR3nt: TGTGCCAGCAGCTTAGCCCGACAGGGAGACTATGGCTACACCTTC

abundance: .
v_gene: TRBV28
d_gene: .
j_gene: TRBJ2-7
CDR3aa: CASSLTGSAYEQYF
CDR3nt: TGTGCCAGCAGTCTAACAGGGAGCGCCTACGAGCAGTACTTC

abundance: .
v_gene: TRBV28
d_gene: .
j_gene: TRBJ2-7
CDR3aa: CTSSSRAASFLDEQYF
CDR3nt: TGTACCAGCAGTTCCCGAGCAGCTTCCTTTTTGGACGAGCAGTACTTC

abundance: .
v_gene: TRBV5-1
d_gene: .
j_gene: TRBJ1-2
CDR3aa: CASSLEKGPNYGYTF
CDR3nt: TGCGCCAGCAGCTTGGAGAAGGGACCTAACTATGGCTACACCTTC

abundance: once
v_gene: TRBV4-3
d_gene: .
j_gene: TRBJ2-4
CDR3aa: CASSQDTLAKNIQYF
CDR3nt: TGCGCCAGCAGCCAAGATACTCTAGCCAAAAACATTCAGTACTTC

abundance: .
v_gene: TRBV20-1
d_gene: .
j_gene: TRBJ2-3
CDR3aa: CSARAAGIGTDTQYF
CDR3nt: TGCAGTGCTAGAGCGGCAGGGATCGGCACAGATACGCAGTATTTT

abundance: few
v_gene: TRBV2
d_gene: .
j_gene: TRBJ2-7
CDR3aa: CASKDSNYEQYF
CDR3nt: TGTGCCAGCAAGGACAGCAATTACGAGCAGTACTTC

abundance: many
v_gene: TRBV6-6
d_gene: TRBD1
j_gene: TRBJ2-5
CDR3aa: CASSYRDRGRETQYF
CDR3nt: TGTGCCAGCAGTTACCGGGACAGGGGGAGAGAGACCCAGTACTTC

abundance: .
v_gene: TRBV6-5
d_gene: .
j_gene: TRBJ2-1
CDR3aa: CASSSSRDPTYNEQFF
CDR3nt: TGTGCCAGCAGCTCTAGCCGGGATCCAACCTACAATGAGCAGTTCTTC

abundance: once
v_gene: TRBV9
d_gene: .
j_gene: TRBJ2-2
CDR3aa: CASSSARGSTGELFF
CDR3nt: TGTGCCAGCAGCAGTGCCAGGGGCAGCACCGGGGAGCTGTTTTTT

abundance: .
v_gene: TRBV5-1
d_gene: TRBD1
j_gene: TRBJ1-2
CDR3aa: CASSLPGQGANGYTF
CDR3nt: TGCGCCAGCAGCCTGCCGGGACAGGGGGCCAACGGCTACACCTTC

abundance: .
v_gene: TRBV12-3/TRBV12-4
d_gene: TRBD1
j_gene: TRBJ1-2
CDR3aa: CASSFRQGHGYTF
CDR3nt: TGTGCCAGCAGTTTCAGACAGGGTCATGGCTACACCTTC

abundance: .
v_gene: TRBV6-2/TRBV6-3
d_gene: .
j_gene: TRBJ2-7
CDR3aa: CASSYGGIGYPEQYF
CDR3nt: TGTGCCAGCAGTTACGGCGGGATCGGCTACCCTGAGCAGTACTTC

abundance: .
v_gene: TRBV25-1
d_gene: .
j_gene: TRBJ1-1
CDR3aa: CASSGGGGVNTEAFF
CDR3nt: TGTGCCAGCAGTGGCGGGGGGGGGGTGAACACTGAAGCTTTCTTT

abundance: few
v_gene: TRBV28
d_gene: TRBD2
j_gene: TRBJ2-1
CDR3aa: CASSPTSVSYNEQFF
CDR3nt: TGTGCCAGCAGTCCGACTAGCGTCTCCTACAATGAGCAGTTCTTC

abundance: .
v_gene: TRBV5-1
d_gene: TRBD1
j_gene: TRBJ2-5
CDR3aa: CASSLGDRHETQYF
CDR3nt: TGCGCCAGCAGCTTGGGGGACAGGCATGAGACCCAGTACTTC

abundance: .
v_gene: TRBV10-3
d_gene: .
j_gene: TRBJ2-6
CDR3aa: CAISESGSGANVRTF
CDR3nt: TGTGCCATCAGTGAGTCTGGCTCTGGGGCCAACGTCCGGACTTTC

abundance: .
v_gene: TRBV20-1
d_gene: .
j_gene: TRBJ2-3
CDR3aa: CSARDRHTYRTDTQYF
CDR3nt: TGCAGTGCTAGAGATCGGCACACTTACAGAACAGATACGCAGTATTTT

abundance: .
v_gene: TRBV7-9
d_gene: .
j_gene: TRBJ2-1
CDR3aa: CASRGTESSYNEQFF
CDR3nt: TGTGCCAGCAGAGGAACGGAGAGCTCCTACAATGAGCAGTTCTTC

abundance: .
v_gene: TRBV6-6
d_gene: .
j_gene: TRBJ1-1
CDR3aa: CASSYYSGAGEAFF
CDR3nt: TGTGCCAGCAGCTACTATAGCGGCGCCGGGGAAGCTTTCTTT

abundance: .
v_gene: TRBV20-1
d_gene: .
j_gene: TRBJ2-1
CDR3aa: CSARLGNVYNEQFF
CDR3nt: TGCAGTGCCCGACTAGGGAACGTATACAATGAGCAGTTCTTC

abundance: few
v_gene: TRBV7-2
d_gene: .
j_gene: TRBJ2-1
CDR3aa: CASSRPRGMSNEQFF
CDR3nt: TGTGCCAGCAGCCGACCGAGGGGGATGTCCAATGAGCAGTTCTTC

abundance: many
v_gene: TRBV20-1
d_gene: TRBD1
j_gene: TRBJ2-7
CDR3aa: CSAPKDRIYEQYF
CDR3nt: TGCAGTGCTCCTAAGGACAGGATCTACGAGCAGTACTTC

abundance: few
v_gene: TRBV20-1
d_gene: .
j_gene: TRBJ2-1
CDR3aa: CSARGKYNEQFF
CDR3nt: TGCAGTGCTAGGGGGAAATACAATGAGCAGTTCTTC

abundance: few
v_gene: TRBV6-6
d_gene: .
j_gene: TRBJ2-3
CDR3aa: CASSYGGTATDTQYF
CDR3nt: TGTGCCAGCAGTTATGGGGGGACAGCCACAGATACGCAGTATTTT